The T cell receptor beta chain under discussion was sequenced for a study of monozygotic twins with inflammatory bowel disease. Whole-study findings and limits: Relative to healthy twins, IBD patients had fewer clonotypes in common with others, a gap that was especially apparent with disease activity.

Notes on this clonotype: Its antigen remains unknown.

No T cells were sorted before total RNA was taken from whole blood. CDR3 length: 19 amino acids. The germline gives CDR1 KGHSH, CDR2 LQKENI. The input for each TCR library was roughly 3,600 ng of total RNA. TCRdb re-called the 5' RACE reads and gives one entry per CDR3 protein, without DNA. This sample contains fewer than 550,000 distinct CDR3 sequences. This chain links TRBV18 with TRBJ2-6; TCRdb gives TRBD1 as the D gene, but with no DNA this cannot be confirmed. Sequenced sample: blood. The sequence came from a human donor with ulcerative colitis or Crohn's disease, or a healthy co-twin of an affected twin (not recorded which). CDR3 amino acids: CASSPLPQARSAGANVLTF.